The clone carrying this TCR beta chain appeared a few times. Antigen unknown. Amplified regions were TCR beta CDR3 sequences from RNA transcripts. TCR CDR3 regions were first amplified by RT-PCR with HTBI primers. TCRdb independently ran MiXCR on the multiplex PCR reads; one entry per CDR3 protein. The repertoire includes about 400,000 distinct CDR3 sequences, about 16% of them detected once, and about 31% sits in the top ten. This record comes from a study of T cells in Graves' hyperthyroidism and ophthalmopathy. General study findings and limits: Ophthalmopathy could be told apart from stable hyperthyroidism with a 13 V-J model.

V shed 2 bases and J shed 0 bases, with 11 bases lying between them. CDR3 length equals 16 residues. Germline V gene lookup returns CDR1 MNHEY and CDR2 SMNVEV (reference sequence). Over 18 months, lack of ophthalmopathy progression marked Graves' hyperthyroidism as stable. Among the patients, aged 18 to 65, hyperthyroidism was newly diagnosed and had lasted under 2 months. PBMCs came from roughly 10 ml fresh peripheral blood. The TCR originated in a woman aged 25-40 years with Graves' hyperthyroidism. The V and J genes are TRBV27 and TRBJ1-5; D not certain. Sequences were obtained from blood. CDR3 residues: CASSLRAGNSNQPQHF. CDR3 in DNA: TGTGCCAGCAGTTTAAGGGCCGGGAATAGCAATCAGCCCCAGCATTTT.